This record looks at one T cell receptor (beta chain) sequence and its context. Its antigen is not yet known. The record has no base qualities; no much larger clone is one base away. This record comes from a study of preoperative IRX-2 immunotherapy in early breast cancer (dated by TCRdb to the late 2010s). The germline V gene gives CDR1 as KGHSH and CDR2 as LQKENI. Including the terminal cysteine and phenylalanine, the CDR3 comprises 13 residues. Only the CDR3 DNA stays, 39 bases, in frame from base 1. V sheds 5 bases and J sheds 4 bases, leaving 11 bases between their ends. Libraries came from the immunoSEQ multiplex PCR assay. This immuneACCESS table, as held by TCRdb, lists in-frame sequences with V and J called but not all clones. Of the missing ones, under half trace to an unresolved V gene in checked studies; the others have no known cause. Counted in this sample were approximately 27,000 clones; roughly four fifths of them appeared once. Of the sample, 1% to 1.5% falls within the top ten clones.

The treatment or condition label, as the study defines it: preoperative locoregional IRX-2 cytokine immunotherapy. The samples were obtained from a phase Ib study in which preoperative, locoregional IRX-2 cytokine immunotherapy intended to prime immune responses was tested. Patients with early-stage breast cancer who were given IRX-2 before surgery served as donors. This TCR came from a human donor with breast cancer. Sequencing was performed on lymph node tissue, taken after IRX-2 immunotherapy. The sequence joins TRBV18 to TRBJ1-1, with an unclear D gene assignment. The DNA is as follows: TGTGCCAGCTCATCCGACGGCCTCACTGAAGCTTTCTTT. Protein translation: CASSSDGLTEAFF.